The clone carrying this T cell receptor beta chain was detected many times. As yet, its antigen is unknown. Newly diagnosed hyperthyroidism, duration under 2 months, in patients aged 18 to 65. The PBMCs had their origin in 8.5 to 10 ml of fresh peripheral blood. Amplified TCR beta CDR3 regions derived from RNA transcripts. The TCR CDR3 was amplified in a first-round RT-PCR using the HTBI primer set. TCRdb re-derived calls from the multiplex PCR reads in MiXCR, one entry per CDR3 protein. The sample shows roughly 110,000 distinct CDR3 sequences, 16% of them seen only once. The data stem from a study of T cells in Graves' hyperthyroidism and ophthalmopathy. Study-level points and caveats: Ophthalmopathy prediction by the model preceded onset by a median about 6 months. Blood also showed most of the thyroid clonotypes that were expanded above 0.001.

V gave up 6 bases and J gave up 3 bases, with 18 bases separating them. Germline CDR1 is KGHSH and CDR2 is LQKENI. The CDR3 length is 15 residues. The TCR comes from a woman in her forties or fifties with Graves' hyperthyroidism. The chain is built from TRBV18 and TRBJ2-7; a weak D match, TRBD2 (6 bases). The source material was blood. DNA for the CDR3: TGTGCCAGCTCCCCCGGAGGGAGGATTAGCTACGAGCAGTACTTC. This gives the protein CASSPGGRISYEQYF.